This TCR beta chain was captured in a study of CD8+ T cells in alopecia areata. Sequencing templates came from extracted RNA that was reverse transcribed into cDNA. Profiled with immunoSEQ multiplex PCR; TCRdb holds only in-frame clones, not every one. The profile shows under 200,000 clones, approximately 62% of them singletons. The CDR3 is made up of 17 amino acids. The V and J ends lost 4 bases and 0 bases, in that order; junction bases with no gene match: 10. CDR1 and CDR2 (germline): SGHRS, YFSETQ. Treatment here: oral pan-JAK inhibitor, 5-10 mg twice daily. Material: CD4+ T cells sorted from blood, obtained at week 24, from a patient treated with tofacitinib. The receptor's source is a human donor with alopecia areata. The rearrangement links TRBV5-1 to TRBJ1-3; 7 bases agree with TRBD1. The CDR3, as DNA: TGCGCCAGCAGCCCGTCGGACAGGTTGAACTCTGGAAACACCATATATTTT. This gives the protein CASSPSDRLNSGNTIYF.